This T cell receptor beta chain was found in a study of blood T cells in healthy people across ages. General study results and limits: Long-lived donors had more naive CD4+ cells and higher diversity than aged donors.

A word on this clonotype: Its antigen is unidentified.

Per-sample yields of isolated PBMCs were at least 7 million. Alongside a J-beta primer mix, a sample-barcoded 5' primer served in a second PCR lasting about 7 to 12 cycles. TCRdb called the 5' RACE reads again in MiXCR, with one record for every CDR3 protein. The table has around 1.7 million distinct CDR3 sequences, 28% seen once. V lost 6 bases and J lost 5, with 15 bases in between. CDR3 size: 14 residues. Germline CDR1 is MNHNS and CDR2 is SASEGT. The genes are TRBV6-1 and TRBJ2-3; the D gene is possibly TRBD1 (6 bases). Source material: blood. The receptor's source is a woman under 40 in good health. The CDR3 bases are TGTGCCAGCAGGCCAGCGCGAGGGGGAGATACGCAGTATTTT. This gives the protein CASRPARGGDTQYF.